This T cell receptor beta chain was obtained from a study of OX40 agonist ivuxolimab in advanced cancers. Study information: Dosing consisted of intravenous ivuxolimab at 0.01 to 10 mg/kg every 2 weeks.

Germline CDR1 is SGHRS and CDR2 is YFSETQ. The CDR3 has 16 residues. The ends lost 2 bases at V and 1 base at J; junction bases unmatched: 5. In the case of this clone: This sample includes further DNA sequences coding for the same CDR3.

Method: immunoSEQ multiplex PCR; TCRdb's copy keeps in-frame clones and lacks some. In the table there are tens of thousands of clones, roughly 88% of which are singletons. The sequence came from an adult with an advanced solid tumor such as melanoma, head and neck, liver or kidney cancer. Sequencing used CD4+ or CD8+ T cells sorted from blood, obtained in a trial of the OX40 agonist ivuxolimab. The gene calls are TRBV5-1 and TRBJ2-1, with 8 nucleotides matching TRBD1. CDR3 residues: CASSLGGTGSYNEQFF. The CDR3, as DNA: TGCGCCAGCAGCTTAGGGGGGACAGGATCCTACAATGAGCAGTTCTTC.